This record concerns one TCR beta chain sequence. Antigen specificity is unknown. These data belong to a study of graft-versus-host responses after intestinal transplantation. Overall study: Anti-thymocyte globulin induction preceded two to three years of tacrolimus and steroid maintenance in all recipients.

The V segment lost 7 bases and the J segment 4 bases; nucleotides outside the gene matches: 8. Germline loops: CDR1 SNHLY, CDR2 FYNNEI. The CDR3 length is 16 residues. Assay: immunoSEQ multiplex PCR; the TCRdb copy retains only in-frame clones and omits some. The table has about 78,000 clones, 90% seen once. The source material was unstimulated CD8+ T cells sorted from spleen or lymph node cells, sampled before transplant. This receptor was identified in a human donor who was the organ donor for an intestinal transplant. The chain has TRBV2 and TRBJ2-7; 15 bases are shared with TRBD2. CDR3 residues: CASTQGLAGGPYEQYV. CDR3 DNA: TGTGCCAGCACCCAGGGACTAGCGGGGGGCCCTTACGAGCAGTACGTC.